Presented here are 24 T cell receptor beta chains from one specimen sequenced in a study of cytomegalovirus exposure and HLA in healthy donors. Primers included in the PCR were 60 Vbeta and 13 Jbeta primers. Repertoires were generated with immunoSEQ multiplex PCR, while TCRdb's copy carries only in-frame clones and drops some. The sample yields 130,000 to 150,000 clones, over 65% seen once. Sequenced: PBMCs. These receptors were obtained from a man aged 40-49 years in good health and CMV-seropositive.

The rearrangement links TRBV6-5 to TRBJ2-3; TRBD2 is a possible D gene (6 bases). Germline V gene lookup returns CDR1 MNHEY and CDR2 SVGAGI. CDR3 size: 12 residues. The ends were cut back, 8 bases at V and 11 bases at J, with 17 bases in the middle. The CDR3 spells CASASAGSKQYF. In nucleotides, the CDR3 is TGTGCCAGCGCCTCGGCGGGAAGTAAGCAGTATTTT.

This clone was counted between two and nine times. The chain employs TRBV5-1 and TRBJ1-1; D is ambiguous. CDR1 and CDR2 from the germline V gene are SGHRS and YFSETQ. Trimming took off 5 bases at V and 1 base at J, with 12 bases between the two ends. The CDR3 is made up of 14 amino acids. The CDR3 is CASSVGRRNTEAFF. Written as DNA, the CDR3 is TGCGCCAGCAGTGTAGGAAGGAGGAACACTGAAGCTTTCTTT.

The chain recombines TRBV7-3 with TRBJ2-3; 13 positions agree with TRBD2. CDR1 is SGHTA, CDR2 FQGTGA, per germline. V shed 5 bases, J shed 11 bases, and the junction held 10 bases outside the gene matches. The CDR3 spans 15 residues. The CDR3 loop reads CASSPGLAGAFKQYF. The CDR3 region has the DNA TGTGCCAGCAGCCCAGGACTAGCGGGAGCGTTCAAGCAGTATTTT.

There are a few counts of this clone. The chain couples TRBV5-1 to TRBJ1-6; 9 positions agree with TRBD1. The germline V gene encodes CDR1 SGHRS and CDR2 YFSETQ. The ends lost 0 bases at V and 10 bases at J; junction bases unmatched: 5. CDR3 length equals 15 residues. CDR3 sequence (DNA): TGCGCCAGCAGCTTGGAGGGGACAGGGCCATCACCCCTCCACTTT. It specifies CASSLEGTGPSPLHF.

The rearrangement links TRBV15 to TRBJ2-7, with a possible D match to TRBD2 (5 bases). The CDR3 runs 13 residues. The germline V gene has CDR1 LNHNV and CDR2 YYDKDF (reference sequence). The V gene lost 4 bases and the J gene lost 2 bases, with 9 bases spanning the gap. The CDR3 loop reads CATSTPGTYEQYF. For the CDR3, the DNA is TGTGCCACCAGCACCCCCGGGACCTACGAGCAGTACTTC.

The chain joins TRBV2 to TRBJ2-7, with 9 bases matching TRBD2. CDR3 length: 16 amino acids. V lost 2 bases, J lost 1 base, and 6 bases stayed unmatched. The V gene's germline CDR1 is SNHLY and CDR2 FYNNEI. The CDR3 DNA reads as TGTGCCAGCAGTGAACCCAGAGCGGGGGGATCCTACGAGCAGTACTTC. It specifies CASSEPRAGGSYEQYF.

The V gene is TRBV7-3, the J gene TRBJ2-1; 11 positions agree with TRBD2. This CDR3 is built from 15 residues. Germline-derived CDR1 and CDR2 are SGHTA and FQGTGA. The junction had 16 bases not matched to a gene; V was cut back by 5 bases and J by 16 bases. DNA of the CDR3: TGTGCCAGCAGCCCAACGGGTAGCGGGAGGGCCTTGATCTTCTTC. Translating it yields CASSPTGSGRALIFF.

The rearrangement uses TRBV7-8 and TRBJ2-7, with 8 bases that match TRBD1. CDR1 and CDR2 (germline): SGHVS, FQNEAQ. Trimming cost V 5 bases and J 5 bases; bases outside gene matches: 8. This CDR3 has 14 amino acids. The CDR3 sequence is CASSPDRGWDEQYF. The CDR3 nucleotides read TGTGCCAGCAGCCCTGACAGGGGATGGGACGAGCAGTACTTC. Drawing the rest from reference TRBV7-8 and TRBJ2-7, the complete variable domain is GAGVSQSPRYKVAKRGQDVALRCDPISGHVSLFWYQQALGQGPEFLTYFQNEAQLDKSGLPSDRFFAERPEGSVSTLKIQRTQQEDSAVYLCASSPDRGWDEQYFGPGTRLTVT.

The rearrangement joins TRBV29-1 to TRBJ2-1; 10 nucleotides line up with TRBD1. V was pared by 5 bases and J by 5 bases, with 6 bases of the junction left unmatched. This CDR3 spans 14 amino acids. The V gene's germline CDR1 is SQVTM and CDR2 ANQGSEA. CDR3 in DNA: TGCAGCGTTACCGGGACAGGGGTGGACAATGAGCAGTTCTTC. Amino acids: CSVTGTGVDNEQFF.

The chain has TRBV5-1 and TRBJ1-2, with no clear D. Germline V gives CDR1 SGHRS, CDR2 YFSETQ. The CDR3 loop spans 15 amino acids. V was cut by 0 bases and J by 4 bases, with 13 bases left in between. The CDR3 nucleotides are TGCGCCAGCAGCTTGGTTGAGGGCCTTGCCTATGGCTACACCTTC. Its translation: CASSLVEGLAYGYTF.

Only a few counts were recorded for this clone. CDR3 protein: CASSLTGGRGNQPQHF. DNA for the CDR3: TGTGCCAGCAGTTTAACAGGGGGTAGGGGCAATCAGCCCCAGCATTTT. V gene TRBV6-5 combines with J gene TRBJ1-5, with 8 nucleotides matching TRBD1. The CDR3 is 16 residues long. Germline V lookup: CDR1 MNHEY, CDR2 SVGAGI. V was pared by 4 bases and J by 2 bases, with 7 bases of the junction left unmatched.

V usage is TRBV5-1 and J usage is TRBJ1-1; 9 bases match TRBD1. J lost 1 base, V lost 0 bases, and 13 bases had no gene match. Germline V gives CDR1 SGHRS, CDR2 YFSETQ. CDR3 length: 19 amino acids. The CDR3: CASSLGLPTGGITNTEAFF. The DNA of the CDR3 is TGCGCCAGCAGCTTGGGTTTGCCTACAGGGGGCATTACGAACACTGAAGCTTTCTTT.

This chain joins TRBV6-5 and TRBJ1-3, with D uncertain. The DNA matches TRBJ2-2 better at its end, which makes the J call doubtful. Germline V lookup: CDR1 MNHEY, CDR2 SVGAGI. This CDR3 has 15 residues. CDR3 loop: CASSYAWENTGELFF. DNA of the CDR3: TGTGCCAGCAGTTACGCCTGGGAGAACACCGGGGAGCTGTTTTTT.

This chain connects TRBV7-7 to TRBJ2-2, with D perhaps matching TRBD2 (6 bases). Germline CDR1 is SSHAT and CDR2 is FNYEAQ (reference sequence). The CDR3 contains 15 residues. Trimming removed 5 bases from V and 2 bases from J, with 12 bases in between. In nucleotides, the CDR3 is TGTGCCAGCAGCCCGGGACTGATCAACACCGGGGAGCTGTTTTTT. Translation: CASSPGLINTGELFF.

The chain links TRBV5-1 to TRBJ2-7; 9 positions agree with TRBD2. CDR3 length: 16 amino acids. Germline values: CDR1 SGHRS, CDR2 YFSETQ. Trimming took 5 bases from V and 1 from J; bases not matched to a gene: 10. CDR3 in DNA: TGCGCCAGCAGTAAAGTCCCAGCGGGAGGTTCCTACGAGCAGTACTTC. Its protein is CASSKVPAGGSYEQYF.

The CDR3 region is CASSLSDYSGETQYF. For the CDR3, the DNA is TGTGCCAGCAGTCTCTCGGACTACTCAGGGGAGACCCAGTACTTC. The rearrangement links TRBV6-5 to TRBJ2-5; D might be TRBD2 (6 bases). Trimming removed 5 bases from V and 5 bases from J, with 18 bases in between. The CDR3 length is 15 residues. CDR1 and CDR2 from the germline V gene are MNHEY and SVGAGI.

This chain uses TRBV19 with TRBJ1-2, with TRBD1 matching over 10 bases. The V gene end was trimmed by 2 bases and the J gene end by 7 bases; junction bases not matched to a gene: 10. In germline, CDR1 is LNHDA, CDR2 SQIVND (reference sequence). The CDR3 spans 16 residues. CDR3 nucleotides: TGTGCCAGTAGTATATCCTGGACAGGGGGACGGTTTGGCTACACCTTC. Protein product: CASSISWTGGRFGYTF.

V and J are TRBV27 and TRBJ1-2, with D possibly being TRBD1 (6 bases). Trimming cost V 2 bases and J 8 bases, with 18 bases left between them. This CDR3 contains 15 residues. Germline CDR1 MNHEY, CDR2 SMNVEV (reference sequence). The CDR3: CASSLVATGAIGYTF. The CDR3 DNA reads as TGTGCCAGCAGTTTAGTCGCGACAGGAGCCATAGGCTACACCTTC.

The chain couples TRBV21-1 to TRBJ2-5; the D call TRBD1 from the table was never checked on the DNA. TRBV21-1 is given as a pseudogene. The CDR3 loop spans 14 amino acids. DNA for the CDR3: TGTGCCAGCAGCAAGAAGGACAGCCTAGAGACCCAGTACTTC. It specifies CASSKKDSLETQYF.

This clone was counted once. This chain uses TRBV9 with TRBJ2-7; the match to TRBD2 covers 9 bases. Germline CDR1 and CDR2: SGDLS and YYNGEE. V lost 3 bases and J lost 6; bases outside the gene matches: 10. The CDR3 runs to 15 residues. CDR3 sequence (DNA): TGTGCCAGCAGCGCGCTAGCGGGACTGAGTGGCGAGCAGTACTTC. Its protein product is CASSALAGLSGEQYF.

The chain has TRBV5-4 and TRBJ2-7; 10 nucleotides agree with TRBD2. Germline loops: CDR1 SGHNT, CDR2 YYREEE (reference sequence). V dropped 4 bases and J dropped 9; count of bases not matched to a gene: 13. The CDR3 is 15 amino acids. CDR3 DNA sequence: TGTGCCAGCAGCCGTTCAGCGGGAGGGTTTGAGGGGCAGTACTTC. Translation gives CASSRSAGGFEGQYF.

This sequence joins TRBV23-1 and TRBJ1-2, with 8 bases matching TRBD1. TRBV23-1 is annotated as an ORF whose role is uncertain. V was pared by 6 bases and J by 4 bases, with 4 bases of the junction left unmatched. The CDR3 covers 13 residues. The CDR3 here is CASRETGAYGYTF. The DNA of the CDR3 is TGCGCCAGCAGGGAGACAGGGGCCTATGGCTACACCTTC.

The gene calls are TRBV7-8 and TRBJ2-7; 13 nucleotides align to TRBD2. Germline V gene data show CDR1 as SGHVS and CDR2 as FQNEAQ. The CDR3 spans 15 residues. With 0 bases clipped from V and 5 bases from J, the junction kept 1 base outside the gene matches. CDR3 region: CASSLAGLAGDEQYF. CDR3 coding DNA: TGTGCCAGCAGCTTAGCTGGACTAGCGGGAGACGAGCAGTACTTC.

The chain links TRBV6-4 to TRBJ2-3; 9 bases are a match to TRBD2. The germline V gene encodes CDR1 MRHNA and CDR2 SNTAGT. CDR3 length: 15 residues. V was pared by 0 bases and J by 5 bases, with 3 bases of the junction left unmatched. The CDR3 reads CASSDSREGGDTQYF. The CDR3 DNA reads TGTGCCAGCAGTGACTCGCGGGAGGGTGGAGATACGCAGTATTTT.